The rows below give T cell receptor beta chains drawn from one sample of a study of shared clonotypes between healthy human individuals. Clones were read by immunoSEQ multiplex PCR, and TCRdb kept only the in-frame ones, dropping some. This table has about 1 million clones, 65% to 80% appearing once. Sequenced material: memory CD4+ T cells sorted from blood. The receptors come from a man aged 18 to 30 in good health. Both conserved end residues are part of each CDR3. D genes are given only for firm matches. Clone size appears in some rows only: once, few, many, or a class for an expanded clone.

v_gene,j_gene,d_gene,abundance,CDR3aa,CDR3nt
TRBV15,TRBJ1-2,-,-,CATSWTANYGYTF,TGTGCCACCAGCTGGACAGCAAACTATGGCTACACCTTC
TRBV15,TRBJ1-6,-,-,CATSRPRTLNSPLHF,TGTGCCACCAGCAGACCGAGAACCCTTAATTCACCCCTCCACTTT
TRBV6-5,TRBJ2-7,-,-,CASSRPGTNSYEQYF,TGTGCCAGCAGCCGCCCCGGGACAAACTCCTACGAGCAGTACTTC
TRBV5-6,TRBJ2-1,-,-,CASSLASHGLEQFF,TGTGCCAGCAGCTTGGCTTCTCATGGGTTGGAGCAGTTCTTC
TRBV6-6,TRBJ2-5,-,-,CASSRERWETQYF,TGTGCCAGCTCCCGGGAGAGGTGGGAGACCCAGTACTTC
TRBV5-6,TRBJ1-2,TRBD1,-,CASGTVINYGYTF,TGTGCCAGCGGGACAGTGATTAACTATGGCTACACCTTC
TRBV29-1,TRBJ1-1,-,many,CSVSGRNTEAFF,TGCAGCGTTTCCGGGCGCAACACTGAAGCTTTCTTT
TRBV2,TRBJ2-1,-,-,CASSRDSYNEQFF,TGTGCCAGCAGTAGAGACTCCTACAATGAGCAGTTCTTC
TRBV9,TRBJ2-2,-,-,CASSGGSFYFSSNTGELFF,TGTGCCAGCAGCGGGGGGAGTTTCTACTTTTCGTCGAACACCGGGGAGCTGTTTTTT
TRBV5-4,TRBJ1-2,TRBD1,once,CASSSGQDGYGYTF,TGTGCCAGCAGCTCGGGACAGGACGGCTATGGCTACACCTTC
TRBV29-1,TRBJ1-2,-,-,CSDTGGNYGYTF,TGCAGCGACACGGGAGGGAACTATGGCTACACCTTC
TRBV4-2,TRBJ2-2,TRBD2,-,CASSQDGGRNTGELFF,TGTGCCAGCAGCCAAGACGGGGGGAGGAACACCGGGGAGCTGTTTTTT
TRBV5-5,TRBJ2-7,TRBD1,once,CASSTQGDRSYEQYF,TGTGCCAGCAGCACACAGGGGGACAGGTCCTACGAGCAGTACTTC
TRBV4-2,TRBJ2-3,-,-,CASSLRPVGADTQYF,TGTGCCAGCAGCCTACGCCCAGTTGGGGCAGATACGCAGTATTTT
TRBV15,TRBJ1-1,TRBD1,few,CATSRRTGESTEAFF,TGTGCCACCAGCAGAAGGACAGGGGAGAGCACTGAAGCTTTCTTT
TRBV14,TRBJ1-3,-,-,CASSQDRGGAGNTIYF,TGTGCCAGCAGCCAAGATCGTGGGGGGGCCGGAAACACCATATATTTT
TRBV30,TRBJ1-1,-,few,CAWSWRGRDTEAFF,TGTGCCTGGAGTTGGAGGGGAAGGGACACTGAAGCTTTCTTT
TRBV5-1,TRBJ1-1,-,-,CASSLFFQNTEAFF,TGCGCCAGCAGCTTGTTCTTTCAAAACACTGAAGCTTTCTTT
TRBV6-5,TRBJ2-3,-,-,CASSPRDTQYF,TGTGCCAGCAGCCCGCGGGATACGCAGTATTTT
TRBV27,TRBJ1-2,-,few,CASTPNIRGGNYGYTF,TGTGCCAGCACCCCAAATATAAGGGGCGGTAACTATGGCTACACCTTC
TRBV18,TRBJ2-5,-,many,CASSPQETQYF,TGTGCCAGCTCACCTCAAGAGACCCAGTACTTC
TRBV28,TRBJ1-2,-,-,CASSGPPGKSMGYTF,TGTGCCAGCAGTGGACCGCCGGGGAAAAGTATGGGCTACACCTTC
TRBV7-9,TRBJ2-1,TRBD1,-,CASSLSTGGNEQFF,TGTGCCAGCAGCTTATCCACAGGGGGGAATGAGCAGTTCTTC
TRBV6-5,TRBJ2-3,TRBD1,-,CASRGRTGPTDTQYF,TGTGCCAGCAGGGGTCGGACAGGACCCACAGATACGCAGTATTTT
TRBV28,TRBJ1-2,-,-,CASSFPSGSVRFYGYTF,TGTGCCAGCAGTTTTCCGTCAGGTTCCGTTCGATTCTATGGCTACACCTTC
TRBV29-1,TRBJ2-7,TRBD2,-,CSVSSGSPYEQYF,TGCAGCGTTAGTAGCGGGAGCCCCTACGAGCAGTACTTC
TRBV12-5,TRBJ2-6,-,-,CASGKTRAGQSRANVLTF,TGTGCTAGTGGTAAAACTCGTGCAGGACAAAGTCGGGCCAACGTCCTGACTTTC
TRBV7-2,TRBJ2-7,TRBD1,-,CASSSRTGGYEQYF,TGTGCCAGCAGCTCAAGGACAGGGGGCTACGAGCAGTACTTC
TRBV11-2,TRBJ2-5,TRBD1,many,CASSLNPPGQSQETQYF,TGTGCCAGCAGCTTAAACCCCCCGGGACAGTCTCAAGAGACCCAGTACTTC
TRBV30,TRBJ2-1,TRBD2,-,CAWSVRGGSNEQFF,TGTGCCTGGAGTGTACGGGGGGGTTCGAATGAGCAGTTCTTC
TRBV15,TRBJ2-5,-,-,CATSRESKGTETQYF,TGTGCCACCAGCAGAGAAAGCAAGGGTACAGAGACCCAGTACTTC
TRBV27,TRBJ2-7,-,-,CASSSDWAGRYEQYF,TGTGCCAGCAGTTCCGATTGGGCAGGGCGCTACGAGCAGTACTTC
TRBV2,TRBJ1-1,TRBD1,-,CASSDGQGGSSRPEAFF,TGTGCCAGCAGTGATGGGCAGGGGGGAAGTTCAAGGCCTGAAGCTTTCTTT
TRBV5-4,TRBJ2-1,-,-,CASSLEGEQFF,TGTGCCAGCAGCTTGGAAGGGGAGCAGTTCTTC
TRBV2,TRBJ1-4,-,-,CASSEETVATNEKLFF,TGTGCCAGCAGTGAGGAGACAGTCGCAACTAATGAAAAACTGTTTTTT
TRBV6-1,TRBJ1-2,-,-,CASSEAGDSYGYTF,TGTGCCAGCAGTGAAGCTGGGGACTCTTATGGCTACACCTTC
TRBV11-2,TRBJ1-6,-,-,CASSYSDSNSPLHF,TGTGCCAGCAGCTATTCAGACAGCAATTCACCCCTCCACTTT
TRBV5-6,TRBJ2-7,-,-,CASSGQFYTYEQYF,TGTGCCAGCAGCGGACAGTTTTATACCTACGAGCAGTACTTC
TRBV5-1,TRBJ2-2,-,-,CASGPGAANTGELFF,TGCGCCAGCGGTCCGGGAGCGGCGAACACCGGGGAGCTGTTTTTT
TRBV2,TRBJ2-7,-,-,CASSDPESYEQYF,TGTGCCAGCAGTGATCCAGAATCCTACGAGCAGTACTTC
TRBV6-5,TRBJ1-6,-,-,CASSWATGRPLHF,TGTGCCAGCAGTTGGGCGACAGGCCGCCCCCTCCACTTT
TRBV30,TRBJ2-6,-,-,CAWSVLGGTGANVLTF,TGTGCCTGGAGTGTACTTGGAGGGACAGGGGCCAACGTCCTGACTTTC
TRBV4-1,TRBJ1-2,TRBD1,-,CASSQGYSGTGANYGYTF,TGCGCCAGCAGCCAAGGGTATTCAGGGACAGGGGCTAACTATGGCTACACCTTC